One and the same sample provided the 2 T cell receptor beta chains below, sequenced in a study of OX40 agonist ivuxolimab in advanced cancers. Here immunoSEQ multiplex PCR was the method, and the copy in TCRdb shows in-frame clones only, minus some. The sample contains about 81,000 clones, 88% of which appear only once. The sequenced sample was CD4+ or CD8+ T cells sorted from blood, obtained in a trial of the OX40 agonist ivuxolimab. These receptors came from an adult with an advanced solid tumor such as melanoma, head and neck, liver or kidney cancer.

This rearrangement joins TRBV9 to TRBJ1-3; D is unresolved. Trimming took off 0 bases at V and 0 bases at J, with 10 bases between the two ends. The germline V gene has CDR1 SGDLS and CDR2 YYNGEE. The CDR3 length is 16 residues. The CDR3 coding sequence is TGTGCCAGCAGCGTAGAGGGCACCAGCTCTGGAAACACCATATATTTT. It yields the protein CASSVEGTSSGNTIYF.

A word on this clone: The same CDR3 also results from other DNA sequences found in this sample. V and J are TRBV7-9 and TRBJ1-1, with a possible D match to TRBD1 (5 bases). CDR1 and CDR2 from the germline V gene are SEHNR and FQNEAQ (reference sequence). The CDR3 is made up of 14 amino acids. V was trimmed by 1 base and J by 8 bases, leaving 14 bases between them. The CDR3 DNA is TGTGCCAGCAGCTTAGTTTCGGGGCCTGCCGAAGCTTTCTTT. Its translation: CASSLVSGPAEAFF.